The present entry profiles one T cell receptor (beta chain) with its context. Its specificity is not known. Conversion of TCR transcripts into cDNA relied on 5'RACE template switching, which added a universal primer site and UMIs. TCRdb analysed the 5' RACE reads with MiXCR anew, one entry per CDR3 protein. The table lists some 500,000 distinct CDR3 sequences, about 13% of them singletons, with roughly 13% in the top ten. The CDR3 is 16 residues long. Germline-derived CDR1 and CDR2 are SEHNR and FQNEAQ (reference sequence). Trimming took 2 bases from V and 6 from J, leaving 19 bases between them. The record originates from a study of T cells after yellow fever vaccination. Points from the study as a whole: It was a small share of clonotypes that appeared in both CD4 and CD8 compartments.

The specimen was PBMCs, collected on the day of the yellow fever booster vaccination. The sequence derives from a man between 25 and 39 years old who received the YFV17D yellow fever vaccine. The chain couples TRBV7-9 to TRBJ1-2; D is uncertain. As DNA, the CDR3 is TGTGCCAGCAGCTTATGGCAGGAAACGAAAGGCCATGGCTACACCTTC. Protein: CASSLWQETKGHGYTF. Together with reference TRBV7-9 and TRBJ1-2, the CDR3 gives the full variable domain: DTGVSQNPRHKITKRGQNVTFRCDPISEHNRLYWYRQTLGQGPEFLTYFQNEAQLEKSRLLSDRFSAERPKGSFSTLEIQRTEQGDSAMYLCASSLWQETKGHGYTFGSGTRLTVV.